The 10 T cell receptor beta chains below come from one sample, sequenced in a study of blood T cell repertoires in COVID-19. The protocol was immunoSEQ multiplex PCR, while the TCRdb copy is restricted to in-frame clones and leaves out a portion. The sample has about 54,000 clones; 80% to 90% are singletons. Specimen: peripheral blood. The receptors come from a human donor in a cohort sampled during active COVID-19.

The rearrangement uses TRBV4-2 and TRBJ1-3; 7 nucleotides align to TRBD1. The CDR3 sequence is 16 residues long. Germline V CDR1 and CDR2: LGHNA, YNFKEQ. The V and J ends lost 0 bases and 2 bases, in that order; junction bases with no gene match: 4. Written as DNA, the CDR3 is TGTGCCAGCAGCCAAGACGAACAGGGGCCTGGAAACACCATATATTTT. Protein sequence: CASSQDEQGPGNTIYF.

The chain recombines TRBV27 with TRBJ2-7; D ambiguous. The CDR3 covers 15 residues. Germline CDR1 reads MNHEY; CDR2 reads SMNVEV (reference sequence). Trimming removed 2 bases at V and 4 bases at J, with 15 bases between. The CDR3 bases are TGTGCCAGCAGTTTACGGCGAAGCCAGGCATACGAGCAGTACTTC. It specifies CASSLRRSQAYEQYF.

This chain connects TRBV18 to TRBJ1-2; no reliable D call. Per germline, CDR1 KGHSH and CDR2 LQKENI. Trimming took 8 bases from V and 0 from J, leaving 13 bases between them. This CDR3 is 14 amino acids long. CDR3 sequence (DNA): TGTGCCAGCCAAGCCCGTGAAGCTAACTATGGCTACACCTTC. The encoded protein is CASQAREANYGYTF.

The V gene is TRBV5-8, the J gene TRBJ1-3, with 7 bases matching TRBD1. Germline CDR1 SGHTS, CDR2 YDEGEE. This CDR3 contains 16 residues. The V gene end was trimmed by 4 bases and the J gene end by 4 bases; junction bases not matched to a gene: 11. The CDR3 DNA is TGTGCCAGCAGCGTCCGACAGGGAAGTGCCGGAAACACCATATATTTT. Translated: CASSVRQGSAGNTIYF. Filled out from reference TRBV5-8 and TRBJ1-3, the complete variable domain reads EAGVTQSPTHLIKTRGQQATLRCSPISGHTSVYWYQQALGLGLQFLLWYDEGEERNRGNFPPRFSGRQFPNYSSELNVNALELEDSALYLCASSVRQGSAGNTIYFGEGSWLTVV.

The DNA of the CDR3 is TGTGCCAGCAGCGTAGGTCAGGGAGAGACCCAGTACTTC. Translating it yields CASSVGQGETQYF. V is TRBV9 and J is TRBJ2-5; D possibly corresponds to TRBD1 (5 bases). Trimming stripped 0 bases from V and 4 bases from J, with 7 bases between. The CDR3 runs 13 residues. Germline V lookup: CDR1 SGDLS, CDR2 YYNGEE.

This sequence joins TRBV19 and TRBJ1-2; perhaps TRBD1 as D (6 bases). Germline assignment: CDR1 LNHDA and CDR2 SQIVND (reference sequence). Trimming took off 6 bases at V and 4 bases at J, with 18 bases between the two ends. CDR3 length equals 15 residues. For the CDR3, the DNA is TGTGCCAGTAGGCGGAAGAGGGACACCCCCTATGGCTACACCTTC. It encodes CASRRKRDTPYGYTF.

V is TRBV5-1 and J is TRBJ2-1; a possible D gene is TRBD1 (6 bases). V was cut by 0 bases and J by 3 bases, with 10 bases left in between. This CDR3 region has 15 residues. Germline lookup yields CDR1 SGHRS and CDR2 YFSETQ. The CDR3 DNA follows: TGCGCCAGCAGCTTGGGACAGGTGGGCTACAATGAGCAGTTCTTC. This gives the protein CASSLGQVGYNEQFF.

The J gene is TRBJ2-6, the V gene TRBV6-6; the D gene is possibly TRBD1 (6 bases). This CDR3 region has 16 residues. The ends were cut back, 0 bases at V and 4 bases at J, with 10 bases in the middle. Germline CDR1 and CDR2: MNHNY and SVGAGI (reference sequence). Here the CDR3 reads CASSYSGARGANVLTF. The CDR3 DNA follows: TGTGCCAGCAGTTACTCGGGGGCGCGGGGGGCCAACGTCCTGACTTTC.

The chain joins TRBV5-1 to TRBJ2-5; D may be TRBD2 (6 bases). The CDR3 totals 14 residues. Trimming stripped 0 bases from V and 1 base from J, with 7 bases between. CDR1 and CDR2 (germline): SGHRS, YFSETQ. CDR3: CASSLGGLQETQYF. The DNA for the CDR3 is TGCGCCAGCAGCTTGGGGGGACTCCAAGAGACCCAGTACTTC.

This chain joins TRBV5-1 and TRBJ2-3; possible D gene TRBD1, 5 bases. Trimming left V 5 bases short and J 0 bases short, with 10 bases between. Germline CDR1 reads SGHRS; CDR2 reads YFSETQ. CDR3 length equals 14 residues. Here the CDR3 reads CASRDTQSTDTQYF. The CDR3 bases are TGCGCCAGCAGGGACACGCAGAGCACAGATACGCAGTATTTT. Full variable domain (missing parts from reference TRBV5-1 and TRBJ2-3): KAGVTQTPRYLIKTRGQQVTLSCSPISGHRSVSWYQQTPGQGLQFLFEYFSETQRNKGNFPGRFSGRQFSNSRSEMNVSTLELGDSALYLCASRDTQSTDTQYFGPGTRLTVL.